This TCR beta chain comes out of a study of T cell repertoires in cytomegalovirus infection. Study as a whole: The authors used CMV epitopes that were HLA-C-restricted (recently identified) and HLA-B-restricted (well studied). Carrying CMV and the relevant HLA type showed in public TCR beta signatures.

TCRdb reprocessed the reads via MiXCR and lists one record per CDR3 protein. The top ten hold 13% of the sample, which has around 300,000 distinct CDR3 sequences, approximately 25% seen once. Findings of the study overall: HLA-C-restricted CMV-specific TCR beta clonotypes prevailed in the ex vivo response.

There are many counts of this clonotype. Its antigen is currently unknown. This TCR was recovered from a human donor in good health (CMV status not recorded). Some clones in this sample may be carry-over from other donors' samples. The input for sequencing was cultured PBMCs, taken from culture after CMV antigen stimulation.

The CDR3 nucleotides are TGTGCCAGCAGCTTATTGTCGGCGGGAGGGCCGCAGACCCAGTACTTC. Protein sequence: CASSLLSAGGPQTQYF. The rearrangement uses TRBV7-2 and TRBJ2-5, with 9 bases identical to TRBD2. The CDR3 is 16 residues long. Losses at the gene ends were 2 bases for V and 6 bases for J; bases not matched to a gene: 10. Germline V gene lookup returns CDR1 SGHTA and CDR2 FQGNSA.